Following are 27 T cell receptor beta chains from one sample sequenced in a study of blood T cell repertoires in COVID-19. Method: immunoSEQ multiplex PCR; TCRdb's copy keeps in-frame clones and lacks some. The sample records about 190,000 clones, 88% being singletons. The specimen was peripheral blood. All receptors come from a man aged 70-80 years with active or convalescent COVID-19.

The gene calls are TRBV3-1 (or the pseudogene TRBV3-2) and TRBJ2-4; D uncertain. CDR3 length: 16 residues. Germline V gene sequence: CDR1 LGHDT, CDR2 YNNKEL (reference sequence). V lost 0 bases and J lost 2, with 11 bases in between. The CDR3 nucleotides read TGTGCCAGCAGCCAAGAACCGGGTCTAACCAAAAACATTCAGTACTTC. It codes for CASSQEPGLTKNIQYF.

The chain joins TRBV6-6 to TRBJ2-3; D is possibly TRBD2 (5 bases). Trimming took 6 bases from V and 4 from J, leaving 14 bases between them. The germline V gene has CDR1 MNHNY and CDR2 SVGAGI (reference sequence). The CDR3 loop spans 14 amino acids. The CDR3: CASSPGVASDTQYF. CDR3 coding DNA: TGTGCCAGCAGCCCCGGGGTAGCCTCAGATACGCAGTATTTT.

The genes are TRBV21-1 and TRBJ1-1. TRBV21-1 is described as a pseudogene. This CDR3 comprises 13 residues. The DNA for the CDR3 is TGTGCCAGTACCGGCGGGACCAACACTGAAGCTTTCTTT. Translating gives CASTGGTNTEAFF.

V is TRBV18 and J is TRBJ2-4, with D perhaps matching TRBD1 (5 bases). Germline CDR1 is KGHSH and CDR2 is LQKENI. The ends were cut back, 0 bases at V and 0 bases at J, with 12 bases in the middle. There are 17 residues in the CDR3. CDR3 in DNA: TGTGCCAGCTCACCACCGGGGCAGCTTATAGCCAAAAACATTCAGTACTTC. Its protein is CASSPPGQLIAKNIQYF.

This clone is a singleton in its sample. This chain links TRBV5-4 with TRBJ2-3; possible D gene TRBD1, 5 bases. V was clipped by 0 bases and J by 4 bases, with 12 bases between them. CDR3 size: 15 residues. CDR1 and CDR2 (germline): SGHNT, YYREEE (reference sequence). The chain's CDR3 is CASSLGQGRPDTQYF. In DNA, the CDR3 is TGTGCCAGCAGCTTGGGGCAGGGCCGCCCAGATACGCAGTATTTT.

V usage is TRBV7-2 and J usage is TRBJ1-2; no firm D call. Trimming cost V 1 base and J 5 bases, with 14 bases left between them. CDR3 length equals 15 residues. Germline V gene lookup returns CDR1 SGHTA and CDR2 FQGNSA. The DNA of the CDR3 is TGTGCCAGCAGCTTAGGGGCCAGAATTGGGTATGGCTACACCTTC. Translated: CASSLGARIGYGYTF.

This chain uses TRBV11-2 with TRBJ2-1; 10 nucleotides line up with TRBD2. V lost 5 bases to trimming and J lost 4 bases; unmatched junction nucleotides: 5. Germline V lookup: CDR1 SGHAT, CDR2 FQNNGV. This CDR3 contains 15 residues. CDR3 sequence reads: CASSVGLAEYNEQFF. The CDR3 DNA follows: TGTGCCAGCAGCGTAGGACTAGCGGAGTACAATGAGCAGTTCTTC.

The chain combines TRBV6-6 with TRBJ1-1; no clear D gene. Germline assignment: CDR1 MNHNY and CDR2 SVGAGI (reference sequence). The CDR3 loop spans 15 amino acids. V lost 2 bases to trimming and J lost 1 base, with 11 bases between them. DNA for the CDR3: TGTGCCAGCAGTTACGACGGGGTGTGGAACACTGAAGCTTTCTTT. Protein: CASSYDGVWNTEAFF.

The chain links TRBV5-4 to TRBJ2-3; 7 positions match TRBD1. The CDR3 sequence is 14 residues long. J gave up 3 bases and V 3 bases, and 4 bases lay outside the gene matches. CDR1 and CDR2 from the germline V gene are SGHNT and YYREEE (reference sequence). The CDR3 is CASSSTGDTDTQYF. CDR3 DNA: TGTGCCAGCAGCTCAACAGGGGATACAGATACGCAGTATTTT.

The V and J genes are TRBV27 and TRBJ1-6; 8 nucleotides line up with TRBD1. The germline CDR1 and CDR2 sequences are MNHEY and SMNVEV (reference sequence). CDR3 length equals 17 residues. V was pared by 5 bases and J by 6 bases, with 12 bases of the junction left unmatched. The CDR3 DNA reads TGTGCCAGCAGTCTTTATGCGCCGGGACAGGTTAATTCACCCCTCCACTTT. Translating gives CASSLYAPGQVNSPLHF.

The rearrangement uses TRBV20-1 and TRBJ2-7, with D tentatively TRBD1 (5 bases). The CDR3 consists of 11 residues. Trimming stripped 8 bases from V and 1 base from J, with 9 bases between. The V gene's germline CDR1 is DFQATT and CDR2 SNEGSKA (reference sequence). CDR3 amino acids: CSQGQSYEQYF. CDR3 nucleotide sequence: TGCAGTCAGGGCCAATCCTACGAGCAGTACTTC.

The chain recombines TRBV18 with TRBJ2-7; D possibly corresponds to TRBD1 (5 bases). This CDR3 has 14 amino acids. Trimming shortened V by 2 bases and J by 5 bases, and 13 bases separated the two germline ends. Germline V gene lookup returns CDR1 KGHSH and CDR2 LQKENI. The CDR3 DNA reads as TGTGCCAGCTCACCAGGGGTCAGGGCCCACGAGCAGTACTTC. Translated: CASSPGVRAHEQYF.

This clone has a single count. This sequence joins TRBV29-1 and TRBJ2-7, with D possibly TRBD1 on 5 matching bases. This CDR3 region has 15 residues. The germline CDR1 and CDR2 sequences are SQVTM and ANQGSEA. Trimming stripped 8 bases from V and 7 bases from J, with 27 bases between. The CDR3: CSTLVGHNLKGEQYF. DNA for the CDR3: TGCAGCACTCTCGTCGGACATAACTTGAAGGGTGAGCAGTACTTC.

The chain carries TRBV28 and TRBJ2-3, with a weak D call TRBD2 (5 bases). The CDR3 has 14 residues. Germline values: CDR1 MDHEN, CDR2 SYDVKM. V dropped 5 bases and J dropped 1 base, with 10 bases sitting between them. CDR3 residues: CASSGGVGTDTQYF. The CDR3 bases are TGTGCCAGCAGTGGAGGTGTAGGCACAGATACGCAGTATTTT.

CDR3 region: CASSLSTREQYF. The CDR3 DNA follows: TGTGCCAGCAGTTTAAGTACGAGGGAGCAGTACTTC. The gene calls are TRBV12-3 or TRBV12-4 and TRBJ2-7; D unclear. With 2 bases removed from V and 7 bases from J, the gap between germline ends came to 9 bases. The CDR3 totals 12 residues.

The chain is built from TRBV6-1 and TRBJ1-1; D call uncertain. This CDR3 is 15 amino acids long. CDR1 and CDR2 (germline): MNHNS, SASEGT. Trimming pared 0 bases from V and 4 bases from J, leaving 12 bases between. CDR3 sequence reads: CASSEAPGRFTEAFF. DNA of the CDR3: TGTGCCAGCAGTGAAGCGCCAGGCCGGTTCACTGAAGCTTTCTTT.

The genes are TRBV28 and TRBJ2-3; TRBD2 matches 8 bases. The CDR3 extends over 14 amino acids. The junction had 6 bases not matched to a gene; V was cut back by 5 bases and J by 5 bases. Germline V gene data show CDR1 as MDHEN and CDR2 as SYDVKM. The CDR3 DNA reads TGTGCCAGCAGTAGTAGCGGGATTAGAGATACGCAGTATTTT. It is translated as CASSSSGIRDTQYF.

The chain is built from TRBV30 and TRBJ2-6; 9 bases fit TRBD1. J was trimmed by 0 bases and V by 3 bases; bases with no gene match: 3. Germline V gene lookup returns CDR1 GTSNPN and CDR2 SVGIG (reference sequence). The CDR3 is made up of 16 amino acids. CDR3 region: CAWRGQGRSGANVLTF. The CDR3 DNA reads TGTGCCTGGAGGGGACAGGGCCGCTCTGGGGCCAACGTCCTGACTTTC.

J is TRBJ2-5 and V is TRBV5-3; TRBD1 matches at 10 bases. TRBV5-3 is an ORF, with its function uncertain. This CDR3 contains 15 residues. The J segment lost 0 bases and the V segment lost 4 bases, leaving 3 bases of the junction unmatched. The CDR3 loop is CARSAGTGDQETQYF. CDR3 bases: TGTGCCAGAAGCGCCGGGACAGGGGACCAAGAGACCCAGTACTTC.

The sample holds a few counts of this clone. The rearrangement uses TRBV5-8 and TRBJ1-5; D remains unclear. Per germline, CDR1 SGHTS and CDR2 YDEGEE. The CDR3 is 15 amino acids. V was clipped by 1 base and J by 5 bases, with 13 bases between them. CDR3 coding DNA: TGTGCCAGCAGCTTGCTAGGGAGTAGTGATCAGCCCCAGCATTTT. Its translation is CASSLLGSSDQPQHF.

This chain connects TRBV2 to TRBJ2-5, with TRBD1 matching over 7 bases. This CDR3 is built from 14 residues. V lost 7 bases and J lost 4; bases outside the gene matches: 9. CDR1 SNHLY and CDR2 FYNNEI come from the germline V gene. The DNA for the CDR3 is TGTGCCAGCACCCTACAGGGGTTGAGAGAGACCCAGTACTTC. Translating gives CASTLQGLRETQYF. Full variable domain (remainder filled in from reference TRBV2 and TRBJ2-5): EPEVTQTPSHQVTQMGQEVILRCVPISNHLYFYWYRQILGQKVEFLVSFYNNEISEKSEIFDDQFSVERPDGSNFTLKIRSTKLEDSAMYFCASTLQGLRETQYFGPGTRLLVL.

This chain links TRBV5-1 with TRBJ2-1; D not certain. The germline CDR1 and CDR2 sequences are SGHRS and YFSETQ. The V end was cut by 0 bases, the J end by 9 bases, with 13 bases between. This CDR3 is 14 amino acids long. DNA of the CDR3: TGCGCCAGCAGCTTGGCCCAGACTTCGGGTGAGCAGTTCTTC. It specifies CASSLAQTSGEQFF.

This CDR3 is CASSFSGADGYTF. The CDR3 DNA sequence: TGTGCCAGCAGCTTCTCAGGGGCGGATGGCTACACCTTC. This chain joins TRBV7-9 and TRBJ1-2; a weak D match, TRBD1 (6 bases). CDR1 is SEHNR and CDR2 is FQNEAQ in the germline V gene (reference sequence). This CDR3 is 13 amino acids long. The germline V and J ends were trimmed by 3 bases and 6 bases, with 11 bases remaining between them.

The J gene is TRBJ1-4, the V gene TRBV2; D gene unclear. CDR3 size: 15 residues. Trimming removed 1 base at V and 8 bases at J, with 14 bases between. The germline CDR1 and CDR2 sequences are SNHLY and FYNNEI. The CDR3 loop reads CASSEGAGFREKLFF. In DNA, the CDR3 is TGTGCCAGCAGTGAAGGGGCAGGCTTTCGAGAAAAACTGTTTTTT.

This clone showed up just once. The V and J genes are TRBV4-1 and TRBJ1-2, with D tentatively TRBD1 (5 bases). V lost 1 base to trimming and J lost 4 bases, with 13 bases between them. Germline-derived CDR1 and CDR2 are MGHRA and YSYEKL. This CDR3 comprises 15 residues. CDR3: CASSQVGQGSYGYTF. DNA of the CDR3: TGCGCCAGCAGCCAAGTGGGGCAGGGTTCCTATGGCTACACCTTC.

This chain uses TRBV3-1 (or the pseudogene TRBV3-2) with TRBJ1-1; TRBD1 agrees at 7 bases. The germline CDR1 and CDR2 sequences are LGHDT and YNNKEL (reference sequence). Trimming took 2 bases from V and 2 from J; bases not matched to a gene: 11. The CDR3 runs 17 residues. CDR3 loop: CASSQSPGQRRNTEAFF. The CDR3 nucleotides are TGTGCCAGCAGCCAATCTCCGGGACAGAGACGCAACACTGAAGCTTTCTTT.

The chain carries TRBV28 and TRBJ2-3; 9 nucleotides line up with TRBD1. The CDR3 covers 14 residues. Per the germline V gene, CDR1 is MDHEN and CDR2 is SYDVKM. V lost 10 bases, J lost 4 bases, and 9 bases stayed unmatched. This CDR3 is CATTGTGTADTQYF. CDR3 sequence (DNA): TGTGCCACCACCGGGACAGGGACGGCAGATACGCAGTATTTT.